Below, 11 T cell receptor beta chains from the same sample are listed, as sequenced in a study of blood T cell repertoires in COVID-19. The assay was immunoSEQ multiplex PCR, and TCRdb's table has in-frame clones only and misses some. The sample consists of approximately 80,000 clones, 80% to 90% of them appearing once. The sequenced sample consisted of peripheral blood. Receptors originate from a human donor in a cohort sampled during active COVID-19.

This chain connects TRBV2 to TRBJ1-4; maybe TRBD1 (5 bases). The CDR3 has 15 amino acids. CDR1 and CDR2 (germline): SNHLY, FYNNEI. V was cut by 7 bases and J by 8 bases, with 20 bases left in between. In nucleotides, the CDR3 is TGTGCCAGCACCGGGACTTCTAAGTTAGTGGAAAAACTGTTTTTT. Translated: CASTGTSKLVEKLFF.

The chain links TRBV19 to TRBJ1-5, with 8 bases identical to TRBD1. The CDR3 is 16 residues long. Germline trimming cut 8 bases from V and 7 bases from J; bases unmatched to any gene: 16. Germline CDR1 reads LNHDA; CDR2 reads SQIVND (reference sequence). CDR3 in amino acids: CASVPTRQGQNQPQHF. For the CDR3, the DNA is TGTGCCAGTGTCCCTACTCGACAGGGGCAGAACCAGCCCCAGCATTTT.

V is TRBV5-1 and J is TRBJ2-7; 7 bases agree with TRBD2. The germline CDR1 and CDR2 sequences are SGHRS and YFSETQ. The CDR3 consists of 14 residues. With V trimmed by 4 bases and J by 2 bases, 6 bases remained unmatched. CDR3 region: CASSPGGSPYEQYF. For the CDR3, the DNA is TGCGCCAGCAGCCCCGGGGGGAGTCCCTACGAGCAGTACTTC.

The rearrangement links TRBV6-5 to TRBJ2-7; D is unresolved. CDR3 length: 13 amino acids. V was clipped by 2 bases and J by 1 base, with 6 bases between them. CDR1 and CDR2 (germline): MNHEY, SVGAGI. The CDR3 spells CASSYKQSYEQYF. The DNA of the CDR3 is TGTGCCAGCAGTTACAAACAGTCCTACGAGCAGTACTTC.

This chain joins TRBV7-3 and TRBJ2-1; 12 bases line up with TRBD1. Germline loops: CDR1 SGHTA, CDR2 FQGTGA. Losses at the gene ends were 5 bases for V and 7 bases for J; bases not matched to a gene: 6. CDR3 size: 15 residues. This chain's CDR3 is CASSPGTGGQNEQFF. CDR3 DNA: TGTGCCAGCAGCCCCGGGACAGGGGGCCAAAATGAGCAGTTCTTC. The entire variable domain, with the rest obtained from reference TRBV7-3 and TRBJ2-1, is as follows: GAGVSQTPSNKVTEKGKYVELRCDPISGHTALYWYRQSLGQGPEFLIYFQGTGAADDSGLPNDRFFAVRPEGSVSTLKIQRTERGDSAVYLCASSPGTGGQNEQFFGPGTRLTVL.

This rearrangement joins TRBV5-1 to TRBJ1-4; a weak D match, TRBD1 (6 bases). This CDR3 region has 14 residues. The germline CDR1 and CDR2 sequences are SGHRS and YFSETQ. Between the trimmed V and J ends, which lost 5 bases and 8 bases, there was a span of 16 bases. CDR3 region: CASRPLQGGEKLFF. For the CDR3, the DNA is TGCGCCAGCAGACCGCTACAGGGAGGGGAAAAACTGTTTTTT.

The V call is TRBV29-1, the J call TRBJ1-1, with D perhaps TRBD1 (6 bases). This CDR3 is built from 14 residues. Germline V CDR1 and CDR2: SQVTM, ANQGSEA. The V and J ends lost 4 bases and 1 base respectively, with 13 bases between them. The CDR3 spells CSVVVQGSNTEAFF. The CDR3 nucleotides read TGCAGCGTTGTTGTTCAGGGGTCGAACACTGAAGCTTTCTTT. Combining the CDR3 with reference TRBV29-1 and TRBJ1-1 gives the whole variable domain SAVISQKPSRDICQRGTSLTIQCQVDSQVTMMFWYRQQPGQSLTLIATANQGSEATYESGFVIDKFPISRPNLTFSTLTVSNMSPEDSSIYLCSVVVQGSNTEAFFGQGTRLTVV.

This chain connects TRBV6-1 to TRBJ1-5, with D perhaps matching TRBD1 (5 bases). Germline V gene sequence: CDR1 MNHNS, CDR2 SASEGT. Deletions cut 0 bases from V and 6 bases from J, with 15 bases between. This CDR3 spans 16 amino acids. CDR3 sequence: CASSEALDTTGQPQHF. DNA of the CDR3: TGTGCCAGCAGTGAAGCGCTGGACACCACAGGTCAGCCCCAGCATTTT.

The J gene is TRBJ1-4, the V gene TRBV25-1, with 11 bases matching TRBD1. Unmatched junction bases numbered 3, after V lost 3 bases and J lost 6 bases. The CDR3 covers 15 residues. The V gene's germline CDR1 is MGHDK and CDR2 SYGVNS. The CDR3 protein is CASSDPGQGDEKLFF. CDR3 nucleotides: TGTGCCAGCAGTGACCCGGGACAGGGGGATGAAAAACTGTTTTTT.

The chain joins TRBV5-6 to TRBJ1-5; 12 nucleotides align to TRBD1. The CDR3 totals 19 residues. Germline V gene sequence: CDR1 SGHDT, CDR2 YYEEEE. V gave up 5 bases and J gave up 2 bases; unmatched junction bases: 14. The DNA of the CDR3 is TGTGCCAGCAGTTCTAATGGGGACAGGGGGCGAAAGGGCAATCAGCCCCAGCATTTT. Residues: CASSSNGDRGRKGNQPQHF. The entire variable domain, with the rest obtained from reference TRBV5-6 and TRBJ1-5, is as follows: DAGVTQSPTHLIKTRGQQVTLRCSPKSGHDTVSWYQQALGQGPQFIFQYYEEEERQRGNFPDRFSGHQFPNYSSELNVNALLLGDSALYLCASSSNGDRGRKGNQPQHFGDGTRLSIL.

This clone has just a few counts. This chain links TRBV9 with TRBJ2-3; 11 nucleotides align to TRBD2. The CDR3 contains 16 residues. Germline V CDR1 and CDR2: SGDLS, YYNGEE. The V segment lost 3 bases and the J segment 5 bases; nucleotides outside the gene matches: 8. CDR3 amino acids: CASSAYSGGAGDTQYF. The CDR3 coding sequence is TGTGCCAGCAGCGCCTATAGCGGGGGGGCGGGAGATACGCAGTATTTT.